Shown below are 2 T cell receptor beta chains from a single sample sequenced in a study of T cell responses to AZD1222 COVID-19 vaccine. The protocol was immunoSEQ multiplex PCR, while the TCRdb copy is restricted to in-frame clones and leaves out a portion. The sample carries approximately 150,000 clones, under 90% recorded once. The specimen comprised peripheral blood, sampled 28 days after the second AZD1222 dose. These receptors all come from an adult who received the AZD1222 COVID-19 vaccine.

The DNA for the CDR3 is TGTGCCAGCAGCCAAGGTCGGGGAACGCCTAATGAAAAACTGTTTTTT. It codes for CASSQGRGTPNEKLFF. The gene calls are TRBV3-1 (or the pseudogene TRBV3-2) and TRBJ1-4, with D unclear. Germline CDR1 is LGHDT and CDR2 is YNNKEL (reference sequence). The CDR3 sequence is 16 residues long. V lost 1 base and J 3 bases, leaving 12 bases between the germline ends.

The rearrangement links TRBV7-9 to TRBJ2-7; a possible D gene is TRBD2 (6 bases). The CDR3 is 15 amino acids. The germline CDR1 and CDR2 sequences are SEHNR and FQNEAQ (reference sequence). The V end was cut by 7 bases, the J end by 5 bases, with 21 bases between. The CDR3 is CASTAEGAGLNEQYF. CDR3 DNA: TGTGCCAGCACTGCGGAGGGAGCGGGTCTAAACGAGCAGTACTTC.